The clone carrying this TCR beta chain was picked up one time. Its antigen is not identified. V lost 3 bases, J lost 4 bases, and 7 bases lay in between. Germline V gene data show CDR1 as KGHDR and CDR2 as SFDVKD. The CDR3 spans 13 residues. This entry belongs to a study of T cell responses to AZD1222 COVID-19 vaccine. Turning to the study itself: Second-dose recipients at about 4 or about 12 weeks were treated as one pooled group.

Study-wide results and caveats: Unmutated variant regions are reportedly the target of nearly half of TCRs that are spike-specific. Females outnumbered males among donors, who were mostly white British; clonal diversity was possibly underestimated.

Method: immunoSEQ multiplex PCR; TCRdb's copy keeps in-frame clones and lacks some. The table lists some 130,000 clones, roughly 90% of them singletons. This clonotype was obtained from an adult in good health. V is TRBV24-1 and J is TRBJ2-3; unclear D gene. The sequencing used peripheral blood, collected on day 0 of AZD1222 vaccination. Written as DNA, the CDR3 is TGTGCCACCAGTGATCCCCGAGCAGATACGCAGTATTTT. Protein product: CATSDPRADTQYF.